The 5 T cell receptor beta chains in this list originate from one sample, sequenced in a study of CD8 T cells in ankylosing spondylitis. Study-level findings and limits: A TCR beta motif of several highly homologous variants seemed to mark ankylosing spondylitis blood.

These receptors have no known antigen. From the 5' RACE reads, TCRdb called clonotypes with MiXCR, one entry per CDR3 protein. The sample records 200,000 to 250,000 distinct CDR3 sequences, about a sixth being singletons. Source material: blood, either unsorted or a sorted T cell fraction (not recorded which). These receptors all stem from a male donor with ankylosing spondylitis.

J is TRBJ2-1 and V is TRBV12-3 or TRBV12-4; the D gene could be TRBD1 or TRBD2 (5 bases each). The V end was cut by 2 bases, the J end by 8 bases, with 13 bases between. CDR3 length equals 14 residues. CDR3 sequence (DNA): TGTGCCAGCAGTTTATGGGGGAGTACGGATGAGCAGTTCTTC. Translation gives CASSLWGSTDEQFF.

This clonotype has only a few counts. The CDR3 nucleotides read TGTGCCAGCAGCTTAGCGGAGGGTAATGAGCAGTTCTTC. Amino acids: CASSLAEGNEQFF. The chain recombines TRBV7-9 with TRBJ2-1; possibly TRBD2 for D (6 bases). The CDR3 covers 13 residues. Trimming shortened V by 0 bases and J by 7 bases, and 7 bases separated the two germline ends. In germline, CDR1 is SEHNR, CDR2 FQNEAQ (reference sequence).

A few counts support this clonotype. The J gene is TRBJ2-1, the V gene TRBV28; 10 bases are a match to TRBD2. CDR1 and CDR2 (germline): MDHEN, SYDVKM. J lost 3 bases, V lost 2 bases, and 7 bases had no gene match. The CDR3 spans 17 residues. CDR3: CASSLAPSGSGYNEQFF. CDR3 sequence (DNA): TGTGCCAGCAGTTTAGCCCCTAGCGGGAGTGGCTACAATGAGCAGTTCTTC. Full variable domain (remainder filled in from reference TRBV28 and TRBJ2-1): DVKVTQSSRYLVKRTGEKVFLECVQDMDHENMFWYRQDPGLGLRLIYFSYDVKMKEKGDIPEGYSVSREKKERFSLILESASTNQTSMYLCASSLAPSGSGYNEQFFGPGTRLTVL.

CDR3 region: CASSRVSSDTQYF. DNA for the CDR3: TGTGCCAGCAGCCGTGTCTCCTCAGATACGCAGTATTTT. J is TRBJ2-3 and V is TRBV7-2, with D unresolved. The germline V gene has CDR1 SGHTA and CDR2 FQGNSA. The CDR3 length is 13 residues. Trimming stripped 5 bases from V and 4 bases from J, with 10 bases between.

This clonotype was seen more than once but under ten times. The genes are TRBV7-8 and TRBJ2-3; D is perhaps TRBD1 (6 bases). CDR3 length: 14 amino acids. Trimming pared 7 bases from V and 6 bases from J, leaving 17 bases between. Germline loops: CDR1 SGHVS, CDR2 FQNEAQ. DNA of the CDR3: TGTGCCAGCACCGGTACAGGGAATGGGGATACGCAGTATTTT. It codes for CASTGTGNGDTQYF. The full variable domain, completed using reference TRBV7-8 and TRBJ2-3, is GAGVSQSPRYKVAKRGQDVALRCDPISGHVSLFWYQQALGQGPEFLTYFQNEAQLDKSGLPSDRFFAERPEGSVSTLKIQRTQQEDSAVYLCASTGTGNGDTQYFGPGTRLTVL.